A single sample is the source of the 9 T cell receptor beta chains below, sequenced in a study of blood T cell repertoires in COVID-19. Method: immunoSEQ multiplex PCR; TCRdb's copy keeps in-frame clones and lacks some. Among about 230,000 clones, about nine tenths were seen once, and the ten largest hold roughly 12%. Material for sequencing was peripheral blood. The source is a man between 50 and 59 years old with COVID-19, enrolled during active disease.

Comment on this clone: Other nucleotide sequences in the sample specify the same CDR3. J is TRBJ1-1 and V is TRBV5-1; D is ambiguous. The CDR3 covers 13 residues. Germline loops: CDR1 SGHRS, CDR2 YFSETQ. The V gene lost 4 bases and the J gene lost 0 bases, with 7 bases spanning the gap. The CDR3 here is CASSLQMNTEAFF. CDR3 nucleotides: TGCGCCAGCAGCCTACAGATGAACACTGAAGCTTTCTTT.

This sequence joins TRBV12-5 and TRBJ2-3; the match to TRBD2 covers 10 bases. Per germline, CDR1 LGHNT and CDR2 FRNRAP. The CDR3 consists of 15 residues. J lost 7 bases, V lost 1 base, and 5 bases had no gene match. The CDR3 nucleotides read TGTGCTAGTGGTTTGGGGAGCGGGGGGGTCAATACGCAGTATTTT. It specifies CASGLGSGGVNTQYF.

The chain has TRBV4-3 and TRBJ1-1; the D gene is possibly TRBD1 (5 bases). The CDR3 length is 16 residues. Trimming took off 4 bases at V and 6 bases at J, with 21 bases between the two ends. Germline loops: CDR1 LGHNA, CDR2 YSLEER. This chain's CDR3 is CASSPRSGIFRPEAFF. CDR3 in DNA: TGCGCCAGCAGCCCCAGGTCAGGGATCTTTCGACCTGAAGCTTTCTTT.

This clone was detected once. This sequence joins TRBV7-3 and TRBJ2-1, with a possible D match to TRBD2 (6 bases). The germline V gene encodes CDR1 SGHTA and CDR2 FQGTGA. The CDR3 contains 17 residues. The V and J ends lost 1 base and 0 bases respectively, with 13 bases between them. The CDR3 DNA sequence: TGTGCCAGCAGCTTAAGATCCCTAGCGAGCTCCTACAATGAGCAGTTCTTC. Translated, it gives CASSLRSLASSYNEQFF.

The genes are TRBV5-8 and TRBJ1-4, with D possibly being TRBD1 (5 bases). Germline values: CDR1 SGHTS, CDR2 YDEGEE. Trimming cost V 4 bases and J 6 bases, with 16 bases left between them. The CDR3 has 15 amino acids. The CDR3 loop is CASSPGGGYDEKLFF. DNA for the CDR3: TGTGCCAGCAGCCCTGGGGGGGGTTATGATGAAAAACTGTTTTTT.

This chain links TRBV5-4 with TRBJ2-5, with D perhaps TRBD1 (6 bases). From germline, CDR1 is SGHNT and CDR2 YYREEE (reference sequence). V was shortened by 4 bases and J by 3 bases, with 19 bases between the two germline ends. The length of the CDR3 is 16 residues. Here the CDR3 reads CASSRPSTGTKETQYF. CDR3 in DNA: TGTGCCAGCAGCCGACCCTCGACAGGAACTAAAGAGACCCAGTACTTC.

The rearrangement joins TRBV30 to TRBJ1-6, with D tentatively TRBD1 (6 bases). Trimming stripped 6 bases from V and 3 bases from J, with 12 bases between. The germline V gene has CDR1 GTSNPN and CDR2 SVGIG (reference sequence). The CDR3 spans 14 residues. This CDR3 is CACHPTGYNSPLHF. For the CDR3, the DNA is TGTGCCTGCCATCCGACAGGCTATAATTCACCCCTCCACTTT.

This clone was found once. This rearrangement joins TRBV6-6 to TRBJ1-5; 12 positions agree with TRBD1. J was trimmed by 2 bases and V by 10 bases; bases with no gene match: 9. The germline V gene encodes CDR1 MNHNY and CDR2 SVGAGI (reference sequence). The CDR3 covers 16 residues. The CDR3 region is CATFPGQGARNQPQHF. DNA for the CDR3: TGTGCCACCTTTCCGGGACAGGGGGCGCGCAATCAGCCCCAGCATTTT.

This clone appeared a single time. This chain links TRBV2 with TRBJ1-1, with D possibly matching TRBD1 (6 bases). The ends were cut back, 5 bases at V and 1 base at J, with 26 bases in the middle. The CDR3 runs 19 residues. Looked up from germline, CDR1 is SNHLY and CDR2 is FYNNEI. The CDR3, as DNA: TGTGCCAGCAGTCCAGGAACAGTCGGGGGGCTAGAGGAGAACACTGAAGCTTTCTTT. Translation gives CASSPGTVGGLEENTEAFF.